This is a list of T cell receptor beta chains from one sample in a study of STAT5B mutations in CD4+ large granular lymphocyte leukemia. Method: immunoSEQ multiplex PCR; TCRdb's copy keeps in-frame clones and lacks some. There are around 21,000 clones in the sample; roughly 75% occur only once, and about 4% lies in the top ten. Sequencing input: CD4+ T cells from blood buffy coats. These receptors came from a human donor in good health. CDR3s include the opening cysteine and the closing phenylalanine or tryptophan. Each record gives: clone size, D gene, J gene, CDR3 length, V gene, CDR3 protein. D genes are given only for firm matches. Clone size is not always given. Where it is, it says once, few, many or a class for expanded clones.

. | TRBD1 | TRBJ1-6 | 14 | TRBV5-1 | CASSPDREGSPLHF
. | . | TRBJ1-2 | 16 | TRBV5-4 | CASSYPISGTNYGYTF
. | TRBD2 | TRBJ2-2 | 14 | TRBV2 | CAQTSGSSTGELFF
. | . | TRBJ1-1 | 11 | TRBV7-2 | CASSLVRGAFF
. | . | TRBJ2-1 | 16 | TRBV10-3 | CAISEKSTNPGNEQFF
. | TRBD2 | TRBJ2-1 | 16 | TRBV4-1 | CASSQLGTSEYNEQFF
. | . | TRBJ2-1 | 11 | TRBV28 | CASSSYNEQFF
. | . | TRBJ1-2 | 15 | TRBV6-5 | CASSSYTGTVYGYTF
. | TRBD2 | TRBJ2-3 | 16 | TRBV5-1 | CASSLGPSGQGSNQYF
once | TRBD1 | TRBJ1-1 | 16 | TRBV11-3 | CASSRGQGALGTEAFF
few | . | TRBJ1-1 | 14 | TRBV6-1 | CASSERAGNTEAFF
. | . | TRBJ2-4 | 11 | TRBV10-2 | CASTPDVIQYF
. | . | . | 16 | TRBV5-6 | CASSPDSVISSYEQYF
. | TRBD2 | TRBJ2-4 | 13 | TRBV6-6 | CASRGGSTNIQYF
. | . | TRBJ2-6 | 13 | TRBV19 | CASIPSGANVLTF
few | . | TRBJ2-3 | 13 | TRBV29-1 | CSVVPGSLDTQYF
. | . | TRBJ2-6 | 14 | TRBV19 | CASRVLSGANVLTF
. | . | TRBJ2-1 | 12 | TRBV29-1 | CSVSGRANEQFF
few | . | TRBJ1-1 | 14 | TRBV28 | CASSLMAGNTEAFF
. | . | TRBJ1-4 | 14 | TRBV6-5 | CASSRDSATEKLFF
. | TRBD2 | TRBJ2-7 | 18 | TRBV11-2 | CASSLLPLTSGSSYEQYF
. | . | TRBJ1-1 | 15 | TRBV5-1 | CASSLLTPDQTEAFF
. | . | TRBJ2-7 | 16 | TRBV2 | CASSDGGGRGGYEQYF
. | . | TRBJ2-3 | 13 | TRBV28 | CASSFLGYDTQYF
. | TRBD1 | TRBJ1-1 | 13 | TRBV6-1 | CASRDRVNTEAFF
. | . | TRBJ2-1 | 18 | TRBV28 | CASSSPSDLDILYNEQFF
. | TRBD1 | TRBJ1-1 | 13 | TRBV6-1 | CASSERGTGGAFF
few | . | TRBJ2-7 | 12 | TRBV10-1 | CASSGRGLEQYF
. | . | TRBJ2-3 | 14 | TRBV6-1 | CASSEQTGTDTQYF
. | . | TRBJ2-1 | 12 | TRBV28 | CASSSQGGEQFF
. | . | TRBJ2-3 | 13 | TRBV9 | CASSAVERDTQYF